The rows below give T cell receptor beta chains drawn from one sample of a study of shared clonotypes between healthy human individuals. TCRdb's copy holds only in-frame clones and misses some; the assay was immunoSEQ multiplex PCR. Of a few million clones listed, around 94% are singletons. The sample comprised naive CD4+ T cells sorted from blood. The receptors originated from a young man in good health. Each CDR3 is given without its conserved first and last residue.

v_call | cdr3_aa
TRBV7-8 | ASSTRTSGRRELF
TRBV5-1 | ASSSDRGGTEAF
TRBV6-5 | ASSYQGEGSPLH
TRBV6-1 | ASSAARVAEQY
TRBV14 | ASSQLGGTPYNEQF
TRBV9 | ASSRGQGSHQPQH
TRBV5-1 | ASSPLGGSYNEQF
TRBV5-1 | ASSFTGGGADTQY
TRBV29-1 | SVGLAGAHEQY
TRBV7-2 | GGGARNEQF
TRBV6-1 | ASSETGRGYEQY
TRBV4-1 | ASSQEKRDSTEAF
TRBV11-2 | ASSLVVGPSTDTQY
TRBV6-4 | ASSRGTISYNEQF
TRBV11-2 | ASSLAGGGSYEQY
TRBV7-2 | ASSDNEKLF
TRBV6-5 | ASSYQGRTGPTEAF
TRBV27 | ASRADGLAGAYEQY
TRBV5-4 | ASSQAQRGFTDTQY
TRBV4-1 | ASSRDTGNQPQH
TRBV28 | ASSLAGQGHEETQY
TRBV9 | ASSVWANTEAF
TRBV6-5 | ASSSGTGGKETQY
TRBV27 | ASSPRDYNTDTQY
TRBV4-2 | ASSQGRGRGGGRETQY
TRBV7-2 | ASSLARTSLYEQF
TRBV7-2 | ASSSGQGGMWEQY